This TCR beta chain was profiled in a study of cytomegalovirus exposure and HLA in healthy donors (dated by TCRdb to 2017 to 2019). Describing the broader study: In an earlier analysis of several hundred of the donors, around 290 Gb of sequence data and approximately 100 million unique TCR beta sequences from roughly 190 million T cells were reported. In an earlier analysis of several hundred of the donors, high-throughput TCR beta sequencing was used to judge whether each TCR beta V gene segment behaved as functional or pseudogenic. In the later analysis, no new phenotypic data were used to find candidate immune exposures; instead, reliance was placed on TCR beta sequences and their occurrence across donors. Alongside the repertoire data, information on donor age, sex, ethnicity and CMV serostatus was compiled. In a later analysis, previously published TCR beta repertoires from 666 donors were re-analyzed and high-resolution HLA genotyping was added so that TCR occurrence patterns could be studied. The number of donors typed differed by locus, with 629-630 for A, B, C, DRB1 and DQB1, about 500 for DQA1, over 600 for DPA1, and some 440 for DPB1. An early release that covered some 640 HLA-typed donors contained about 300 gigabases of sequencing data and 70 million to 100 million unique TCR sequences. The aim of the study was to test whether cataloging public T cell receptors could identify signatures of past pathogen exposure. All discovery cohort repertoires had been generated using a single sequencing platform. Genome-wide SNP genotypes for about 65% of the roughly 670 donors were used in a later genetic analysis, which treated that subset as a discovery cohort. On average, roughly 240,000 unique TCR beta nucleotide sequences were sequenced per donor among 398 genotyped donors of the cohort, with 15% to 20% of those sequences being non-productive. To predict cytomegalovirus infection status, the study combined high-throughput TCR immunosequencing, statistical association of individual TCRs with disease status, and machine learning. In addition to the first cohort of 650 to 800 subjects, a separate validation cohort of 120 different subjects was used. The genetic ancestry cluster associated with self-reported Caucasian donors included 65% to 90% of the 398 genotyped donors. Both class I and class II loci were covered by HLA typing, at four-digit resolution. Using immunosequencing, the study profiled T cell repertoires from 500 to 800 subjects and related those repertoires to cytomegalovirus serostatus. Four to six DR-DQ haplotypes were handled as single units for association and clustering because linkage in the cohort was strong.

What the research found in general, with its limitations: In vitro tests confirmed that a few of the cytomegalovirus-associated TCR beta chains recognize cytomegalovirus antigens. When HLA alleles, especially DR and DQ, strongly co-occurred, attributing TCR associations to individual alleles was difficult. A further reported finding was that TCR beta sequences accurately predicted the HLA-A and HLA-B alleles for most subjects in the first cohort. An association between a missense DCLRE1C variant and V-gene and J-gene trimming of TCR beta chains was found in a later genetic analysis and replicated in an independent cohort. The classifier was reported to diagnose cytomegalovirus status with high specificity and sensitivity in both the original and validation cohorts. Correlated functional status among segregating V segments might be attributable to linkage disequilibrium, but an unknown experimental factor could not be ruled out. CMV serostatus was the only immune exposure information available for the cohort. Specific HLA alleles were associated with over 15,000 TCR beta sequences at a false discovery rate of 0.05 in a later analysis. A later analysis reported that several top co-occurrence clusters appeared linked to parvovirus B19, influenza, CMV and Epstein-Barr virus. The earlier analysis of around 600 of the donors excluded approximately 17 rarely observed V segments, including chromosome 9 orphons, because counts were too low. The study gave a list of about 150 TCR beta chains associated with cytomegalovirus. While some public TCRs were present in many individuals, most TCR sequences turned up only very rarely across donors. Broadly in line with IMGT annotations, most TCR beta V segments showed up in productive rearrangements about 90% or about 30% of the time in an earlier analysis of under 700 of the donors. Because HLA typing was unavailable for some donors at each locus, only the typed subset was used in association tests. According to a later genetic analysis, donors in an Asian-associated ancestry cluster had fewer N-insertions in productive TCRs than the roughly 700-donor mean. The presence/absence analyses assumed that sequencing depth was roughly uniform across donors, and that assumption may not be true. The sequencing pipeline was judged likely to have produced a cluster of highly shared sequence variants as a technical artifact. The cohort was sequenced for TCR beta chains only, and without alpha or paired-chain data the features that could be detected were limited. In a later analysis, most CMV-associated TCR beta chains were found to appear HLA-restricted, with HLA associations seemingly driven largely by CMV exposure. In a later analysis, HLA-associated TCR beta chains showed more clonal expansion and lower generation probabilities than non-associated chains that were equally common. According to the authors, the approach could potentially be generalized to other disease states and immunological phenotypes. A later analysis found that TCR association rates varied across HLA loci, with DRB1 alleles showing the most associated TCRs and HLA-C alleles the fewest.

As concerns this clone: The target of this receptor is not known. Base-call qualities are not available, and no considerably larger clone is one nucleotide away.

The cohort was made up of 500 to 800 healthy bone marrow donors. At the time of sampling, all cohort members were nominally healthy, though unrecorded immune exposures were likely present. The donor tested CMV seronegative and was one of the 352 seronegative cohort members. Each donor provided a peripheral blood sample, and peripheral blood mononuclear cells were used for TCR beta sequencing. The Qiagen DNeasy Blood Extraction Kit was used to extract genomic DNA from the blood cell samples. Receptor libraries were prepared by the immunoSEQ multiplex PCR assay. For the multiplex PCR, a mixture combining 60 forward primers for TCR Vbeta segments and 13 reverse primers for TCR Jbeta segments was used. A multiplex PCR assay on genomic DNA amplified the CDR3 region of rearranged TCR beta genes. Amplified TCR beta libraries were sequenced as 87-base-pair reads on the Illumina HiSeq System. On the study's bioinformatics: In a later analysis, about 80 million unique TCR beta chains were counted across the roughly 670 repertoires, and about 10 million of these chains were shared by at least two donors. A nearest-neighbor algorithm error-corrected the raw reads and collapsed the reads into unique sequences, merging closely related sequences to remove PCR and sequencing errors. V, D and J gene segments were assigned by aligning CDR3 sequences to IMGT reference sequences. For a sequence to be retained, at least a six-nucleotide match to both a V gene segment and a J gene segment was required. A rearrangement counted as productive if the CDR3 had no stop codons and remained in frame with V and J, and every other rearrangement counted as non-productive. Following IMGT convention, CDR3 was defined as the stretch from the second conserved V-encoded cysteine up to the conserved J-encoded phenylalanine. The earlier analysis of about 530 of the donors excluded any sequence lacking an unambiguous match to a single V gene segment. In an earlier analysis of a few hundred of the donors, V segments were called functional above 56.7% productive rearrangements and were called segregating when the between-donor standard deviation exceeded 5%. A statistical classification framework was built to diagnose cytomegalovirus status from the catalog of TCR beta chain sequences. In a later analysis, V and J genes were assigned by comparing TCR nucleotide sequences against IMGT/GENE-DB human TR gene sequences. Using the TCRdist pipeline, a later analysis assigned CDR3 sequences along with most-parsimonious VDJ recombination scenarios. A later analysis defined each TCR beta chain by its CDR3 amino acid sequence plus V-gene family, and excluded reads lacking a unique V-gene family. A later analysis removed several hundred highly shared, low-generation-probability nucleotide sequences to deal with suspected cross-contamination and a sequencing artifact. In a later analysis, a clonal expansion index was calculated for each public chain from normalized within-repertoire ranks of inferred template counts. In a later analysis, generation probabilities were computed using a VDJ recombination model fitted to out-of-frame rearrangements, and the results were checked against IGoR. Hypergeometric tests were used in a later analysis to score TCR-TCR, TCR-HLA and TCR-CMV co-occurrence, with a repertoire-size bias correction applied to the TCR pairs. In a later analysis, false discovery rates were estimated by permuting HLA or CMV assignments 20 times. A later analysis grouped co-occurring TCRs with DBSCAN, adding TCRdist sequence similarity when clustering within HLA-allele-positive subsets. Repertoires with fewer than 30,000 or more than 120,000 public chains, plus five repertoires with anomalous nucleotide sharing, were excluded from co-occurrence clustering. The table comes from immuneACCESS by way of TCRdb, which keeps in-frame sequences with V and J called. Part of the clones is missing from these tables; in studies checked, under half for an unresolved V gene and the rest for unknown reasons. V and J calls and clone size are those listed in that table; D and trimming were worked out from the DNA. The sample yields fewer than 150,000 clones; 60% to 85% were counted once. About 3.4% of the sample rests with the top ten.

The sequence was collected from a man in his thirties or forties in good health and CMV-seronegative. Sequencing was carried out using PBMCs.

The CDR3 region: CASSQTGYNEKLFF. The DNA sequence reads TGTGCCAGCAGTCAGACAGGGTACAATGAAAAACTGTTTTTT. The sequence joins TRBV27 to TRBJ1-4; 7 junctional bases match TRBD1. According to the germline V gene (reference sequence), CDR1 reads MNHEY and CDR2 reads SMNVEV. After removal of 5 bases from V and 5 bases from J, the junction retains 5 bases not matched to a gene. The CDR3 has 14 amino acids, counting the end cysteine and phenylalanine. Kept here is only the CDR3 DNA, which spans 42 bases and is read in frame from base 1.